These 10 T cell receptor beta chains were sequenced from one sample in a study of blood T cell repertoires in COVID-19 (dated by TCRdb to about 2020). Libraries were prepared through the immunoSEQ multiplex PCR assay. Drawn from immuneACCESS, this table holds only the in-frame rearrangements with V and J called that TCRdb kept. Clones are partly lost; checked studies trace under half to an unresolved V gene and leave the rest unexplained. The sample table contains around 120,000 clones; only one count was recorded for roughly 80% of them. The ten largest make up about 2.7% of the sample. Input material: peripheral blood. Receptor source: a man aged 45-60 years with acute or convalescent COVID-19.

Notes on this clone: Distinct nucleotide sequences in the sample also encode this CDR3. The V gene is TRBV18, the J gene TRBJ1-4, with a tentative D call TRBD1 (5 bases). The V and J ends lost 3 bases and 1 base respectively, with 6 bases between them. The CDR3 is 14 amino acids. Germline CDR1 KGHSH, CDR2 LQKENI. CDR3 residues: CASSPQGTNEKLFF. CDR3 bases: TGTGCCAGCTCACCGCAGGGAACTAATGAAAAACTGTTTTTT.

This clone has more than one count but fewer than ten. Germline and junction disagree at one end, which may indicate a read error. The gene calls are TRBV7-7 and TRBJ2-5, with a weak D call TRBD2 (6 bases). Germline V CDR1 and CDR2: SSHAT, FNYEAQ (reference sequence). This CDR3 has 16 residues. In DNA form, the CDR3 reads TGTGCTAGCAGCACGCCTAGCGCATCTCCGCAAGAGACCCAGTACTTC. Translated, it gives CASSTPSASPQETQYF.

This sequence joins TRBV6-1 and TRBJ2-4; tentative D call: TRBD1 (6 bases). Deletions cut 6 bases from V and 1 base from J, with 16 bases between. The CDR3 runs 16 residues. From germline, CDR1 is MNHNS and CDR2 SASEGT. DNA for the CDR3: TGTGCCAGCAGGGAACAGGGTGCCGAGGCCAAAAACATTCAGTACTTC. Translation: CASREQGAEAKNIQYF.

This clone was seen only a few times. The rearrangement joins TRBV11-2 to TRBJ2-7; 9 bases agree with TRBD2. This CDR3 has 15 residues. The germline CDR1 and CDR2 sequences are SGHAT and FQNNGV. Trimming at V came to 6 bases and at J to 4 bases, leaving 10 bases not matched to a gene. CDR3 in DNA: TGTGCCAGCAGATCCGTAGCGGGAGAAACTTACGAGCAGTACTTC. It translates to CASRSVAGETYEQYF.

The chain combines TRBV9 with TRBJ1-1; D uncertain. CDR3 length equals 14 residues. V was pared by 2 bases and J by 5 bases, with 13 bases between. In germline, CDR1 is SGDLS, CDR2 YYNGEE. CDR3 sequence (DNA): TGTGCCAGCAGCGTCCGCGCCTACTGGACTGAAGCTTTCTTT. This gives the protein CASSVRAYWTEAFF. Using reference TRBV9 and TRBJ1-1 for the parts outside the CDR3, the full variable domain is DSGVTQTPKHLITATGQRVTLRCSPRSGDLSVYWYQQSLDQGLQFLIQYYNGEERAKGNILERFSAQQFPDLHSELNLSSLELGDSALYFCASSVRAYWTEAFFGQGTRLTVV.

The rearrangement uses TRBV11-3 and TRBJ2-3; D not certain. Trimming stripped 5 bases from V and 6 bases from J, with 6 bases between. The CDR3 sequence is 11 residues long. Germline V lookup: CDR1 SGHNT, CDR2 YENEEA. CDR3 in amino acids: CASSEADTQYF. The CDR3 DNA follows: TGTGCCAGCAGCGAAGCGGATACGCAGTATTTT.

The chain is built from TRBV29-1 and TRBJ1-2, with unresolved D. The germline gives CDR1 SQVTM, CDR2 ANQGSEA. V gave up 4 bases and J gave up 3 bases, with 12 bases separating them. This CDR3 is 13 amino acids long. In DNA form, the CDR3 reads TGCAGCGTTGCCCTGGCAGGCGACTATGGCTACACCTTC. Its translation is CSVALAGDYGYTF.

The gene calls are TRBV24-1 and TRBJ2-7; TRBD1 agrees at 7 bases. Germline trimming cut 2 bases from V and 0 bases from J; bases unmatched to any gene: 3. CDR3 length equals 15 residues. Germline assignment: CDR1 KGHDR and CDR2 SFDVKD. In DNA, the CDR3 is TGTGCCACCAGTGATTCACAGGGGAGCTCCTACGAGCAGTACTTC. Residues: CATSDSQGSSYEQYF.

The gene calls are TRBV7-9 and TRBJ2-3; D is ambiguous. This CDR3 has 16 amino acids. Trimming pared 5 bases from V and 2 bases from J, leaving 17 bases between. CDR1 is SEHNR and CDR2 is FQNEAQ in the germline V gene (reference sequence). The CDR3 DNA sequence: TGTGCCAGCAGCCTACCACCAAGAAACCCCACAGATACGCAGTATTTT. This encodes CASSLPPRNPTDTQYF. The full variable domain, in which reference TRBV7-9 and TRBJ2-3 provide the parts outside the CDR3, is DTGVSQNPRHKITKRGQNVTFRCDPISEHNRLYWYRQTLGQGPEFLTYFQNEAQLEKSRLLSDRFSAERPKGSFSTLEIQRTEQGDSAMYLCASSLPPRNPTDTQYFGPGTRLTVL.

CDR3 protein: CASSFTGTGGSPGNTIYF. The CDR3 DNA is TGTGCCAGCTCATTTACCGGGACAGGGGGCTCCCCTGGAAACACCATATATTTT. The genes are TRBV18 and TRBJ1-3; 12 positions agree with TRBD1. The ends lost 5 bases at V and 2 bases at J; junction bases unmatched: 10. CDR1 is KGHSH, CDR2 LQKENI, per germline. This CDR3 has 18 residues.